This T cell receptor (beta chain) was identified during a study of shared clonotypes between healthy human individuals. The V gene's germline CDR1 is MGHRA and CDR2 YSYEKL. V was pared by 6 bases and J by 4 bases, with 16 bases between. This CDR3 is 15 amino acids long. TCRdb's copy holds only in-frame clones and misses some; the assay was immunoSEQ multiplex PCR. The sample has under 850,000 clones; approximately 92% are singletons. The naive CD8 subset, CD45RO-negative cells positively selected for CCR7, excluded terminally differentiated effector memory CD45RA+ cells. The receptor was isolated from a man aged 25-45 years in good health. The material sequenced was naive CD8+ T cells sorted from blood. J is TRBJ2-1 and V is TRBV4-1, with D unclear. The CDR3 bases are TGCGCCAGCAGTGTTGAGCCGGCCGAGTACAATGAGCAGTTCTTC. As protein: CASSVEPAEYNEQFF.